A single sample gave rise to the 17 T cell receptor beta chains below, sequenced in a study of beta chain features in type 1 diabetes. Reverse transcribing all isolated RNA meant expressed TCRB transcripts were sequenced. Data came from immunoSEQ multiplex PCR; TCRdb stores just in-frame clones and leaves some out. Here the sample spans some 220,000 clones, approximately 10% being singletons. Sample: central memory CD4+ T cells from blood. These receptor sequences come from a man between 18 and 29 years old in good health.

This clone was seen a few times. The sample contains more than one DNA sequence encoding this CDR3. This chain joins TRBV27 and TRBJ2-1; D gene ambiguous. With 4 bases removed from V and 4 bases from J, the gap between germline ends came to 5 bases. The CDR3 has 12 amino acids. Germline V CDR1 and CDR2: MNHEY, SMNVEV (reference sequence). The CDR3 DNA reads TGTGCCAGCAGTTCCAATTACAATGAGCAGTTCTTC. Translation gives CASSSNYNEQFF.

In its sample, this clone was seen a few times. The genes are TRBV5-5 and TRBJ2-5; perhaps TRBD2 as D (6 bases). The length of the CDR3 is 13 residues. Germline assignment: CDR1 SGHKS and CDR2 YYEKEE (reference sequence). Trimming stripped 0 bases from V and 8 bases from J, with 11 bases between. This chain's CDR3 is CASSLADGGTQYF. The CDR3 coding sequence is TGTGCCAGCAGCTTGGCGGACGGGGGTACCCAGTACTTC.

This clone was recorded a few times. Here the CDR3 DNA reads TGTGCCAGCGGCGGAATGGCCGATTCCGTTTATGGCTACACCTTC. Translating it yields CASGGMADSVYGYTF. The rearrangement uses TRBV7-2 and TRBJ1-2; unclear D gene. Germline-derived CDR1 and CDR2 are SGHTA and FQGNSA. This CDR3 region has 15 residues. Trimming removed 8 bases from V and 5 bases from J, with 21 bases in between.

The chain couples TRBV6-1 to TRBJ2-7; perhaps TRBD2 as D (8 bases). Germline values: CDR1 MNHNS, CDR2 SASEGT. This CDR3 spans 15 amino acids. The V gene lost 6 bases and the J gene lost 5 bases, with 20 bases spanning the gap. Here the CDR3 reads CASRRQGLGGDEQYF. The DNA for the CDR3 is TGTGCCAGCAGACGACAGGGCCTCGGGGGGGACGAGCAGTACTTC.

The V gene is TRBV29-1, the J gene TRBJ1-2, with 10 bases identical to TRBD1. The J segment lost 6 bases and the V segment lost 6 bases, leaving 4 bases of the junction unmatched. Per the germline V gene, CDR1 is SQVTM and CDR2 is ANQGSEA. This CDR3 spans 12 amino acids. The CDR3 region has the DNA TGCAGCGTCGCCGGGACAGGGGATGGCTACACCTTC. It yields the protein CSVAGTGDGYTF.

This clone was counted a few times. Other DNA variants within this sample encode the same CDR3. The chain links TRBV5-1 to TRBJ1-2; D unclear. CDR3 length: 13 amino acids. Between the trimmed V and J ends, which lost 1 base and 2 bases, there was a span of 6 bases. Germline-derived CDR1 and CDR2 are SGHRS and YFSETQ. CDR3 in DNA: TGCGCCAGCAGCTTGTCTAAAAACTATGGCTACACCTTC. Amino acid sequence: CASSLSKNYGYTF.

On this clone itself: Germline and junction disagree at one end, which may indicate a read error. The CDR3 nucleotides are TGTGCCTGGAGCCCATCCGGCGCGGTCGGGGCCTTC. Encoded protein: CAWSPSGAVGAF. The chain is built from TRBV30 and TRBJ1-2; D gene unclear. Germline CDR1 GTSNPN, CDR2 SVGIG (reference sequence). The CDR3 is 12 residues long.

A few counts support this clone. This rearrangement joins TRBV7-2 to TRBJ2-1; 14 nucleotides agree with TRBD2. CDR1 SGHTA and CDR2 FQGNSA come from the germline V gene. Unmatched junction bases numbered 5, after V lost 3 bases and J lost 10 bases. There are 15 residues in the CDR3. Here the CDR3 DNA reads TGTGCCAGCAGCTTGGGACTAGCGGGAGCTAAAGAGCAGTTCTTC. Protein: CASSLGLAGAKEQFF.

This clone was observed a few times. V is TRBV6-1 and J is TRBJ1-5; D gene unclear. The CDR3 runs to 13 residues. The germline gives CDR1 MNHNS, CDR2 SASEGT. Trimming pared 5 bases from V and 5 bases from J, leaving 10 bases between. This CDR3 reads CASSWTQDQPQHF. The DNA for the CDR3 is TGTGCCAGCAGTTGGACTCAGGATCAGCCCCAGCATTTT.

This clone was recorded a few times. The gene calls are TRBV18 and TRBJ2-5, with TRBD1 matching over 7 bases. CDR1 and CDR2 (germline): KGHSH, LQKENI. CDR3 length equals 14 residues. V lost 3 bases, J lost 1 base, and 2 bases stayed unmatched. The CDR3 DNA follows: TGTGCCAGCTCACCGAGGACAGGCCAAGAGACCCAGTACTTC. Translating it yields CASSPRTGQETQYF.

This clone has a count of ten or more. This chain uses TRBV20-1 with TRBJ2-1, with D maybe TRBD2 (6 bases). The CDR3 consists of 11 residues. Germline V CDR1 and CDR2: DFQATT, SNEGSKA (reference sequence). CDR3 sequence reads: CSGDSPNEQFF. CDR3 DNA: TGCAGCGGGGACTCGCCGAATGAGCAGTTCTTC.

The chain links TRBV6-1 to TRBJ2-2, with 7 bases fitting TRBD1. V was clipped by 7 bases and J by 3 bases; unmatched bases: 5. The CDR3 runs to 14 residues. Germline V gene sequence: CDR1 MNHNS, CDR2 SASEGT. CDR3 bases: TGTGCCAGCATCCCGGGACAGTACACCGGGGAGCTGTTTTTT. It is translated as CASIPGQYTGELFF.

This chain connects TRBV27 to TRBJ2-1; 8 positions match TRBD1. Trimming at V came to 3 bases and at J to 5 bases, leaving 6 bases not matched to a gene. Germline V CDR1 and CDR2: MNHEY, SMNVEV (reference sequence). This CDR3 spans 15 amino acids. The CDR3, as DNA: TGTGCCAGCAGTTTCGGACAGGGTGGCCACAATGAGCAGTTCTTC. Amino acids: CASSFGQGGHNEQFF.

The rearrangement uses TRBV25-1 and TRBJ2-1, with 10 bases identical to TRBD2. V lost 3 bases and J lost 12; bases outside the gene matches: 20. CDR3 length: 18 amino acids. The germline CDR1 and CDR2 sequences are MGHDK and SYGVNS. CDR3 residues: CASSDQPPSGRAHRGQFF. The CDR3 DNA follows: TGTGCCAGCAGTGACCAACCCCCAAGCGGGAGGGCCCACCGGGGGCAGTTCTTC.

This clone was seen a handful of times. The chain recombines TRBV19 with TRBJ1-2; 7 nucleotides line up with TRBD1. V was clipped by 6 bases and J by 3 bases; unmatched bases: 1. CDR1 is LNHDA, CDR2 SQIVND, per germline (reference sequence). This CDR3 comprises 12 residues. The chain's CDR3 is CASSGTDYGYTF. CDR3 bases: TGTGCCAGTAGCGGGACAGACTATGGCTACACCTTC.

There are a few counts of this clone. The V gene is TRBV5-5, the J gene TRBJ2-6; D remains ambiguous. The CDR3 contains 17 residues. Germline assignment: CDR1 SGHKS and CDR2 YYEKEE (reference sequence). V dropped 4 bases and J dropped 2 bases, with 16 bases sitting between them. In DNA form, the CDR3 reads TGTGCCAGCAGCGTCCCACACGGACGGACTGGGGCCAACGTCCTGACTTTC. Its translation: CASSVPHGRTGANVLTF.

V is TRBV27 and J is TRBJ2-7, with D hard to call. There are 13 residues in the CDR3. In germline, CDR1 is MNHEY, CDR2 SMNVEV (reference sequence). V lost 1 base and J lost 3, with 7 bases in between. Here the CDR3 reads CASSLFPGYEQYF. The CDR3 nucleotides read TGTGCCAGCAGTTTATTCCCCGGCTACGAGCAGTACTTC.